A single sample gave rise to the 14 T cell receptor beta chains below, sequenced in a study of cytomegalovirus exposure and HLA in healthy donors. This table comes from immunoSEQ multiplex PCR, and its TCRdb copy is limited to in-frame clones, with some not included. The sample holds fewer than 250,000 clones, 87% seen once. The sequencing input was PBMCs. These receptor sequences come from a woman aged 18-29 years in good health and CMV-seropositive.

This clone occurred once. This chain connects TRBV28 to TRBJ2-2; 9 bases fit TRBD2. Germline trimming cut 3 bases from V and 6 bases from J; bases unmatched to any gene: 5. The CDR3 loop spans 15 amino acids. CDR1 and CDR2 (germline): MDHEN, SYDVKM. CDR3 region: CASSFSGSPAGELFF. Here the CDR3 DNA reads TGTGCCAGCAGTTTTAGCGGGAGTCCCGCCGGGGAGCTGTTTTTT.

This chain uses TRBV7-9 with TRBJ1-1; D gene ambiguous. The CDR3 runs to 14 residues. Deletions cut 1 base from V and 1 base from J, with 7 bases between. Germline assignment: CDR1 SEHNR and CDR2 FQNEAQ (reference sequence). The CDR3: CASSLVAGNTEAFF. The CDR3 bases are TGTGCCAGCAGCTTAGTGGCGGGGAACACTGAAGCTTTCTTT.

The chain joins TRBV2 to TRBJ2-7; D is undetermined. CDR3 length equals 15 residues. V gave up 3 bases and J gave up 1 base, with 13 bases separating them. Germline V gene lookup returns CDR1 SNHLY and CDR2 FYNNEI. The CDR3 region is CASSDPAGTSYEQYF. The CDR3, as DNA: TGTGCCAGCAGTGATCCGGCAGGAACTTCCTACGAGCAGTACTTC.

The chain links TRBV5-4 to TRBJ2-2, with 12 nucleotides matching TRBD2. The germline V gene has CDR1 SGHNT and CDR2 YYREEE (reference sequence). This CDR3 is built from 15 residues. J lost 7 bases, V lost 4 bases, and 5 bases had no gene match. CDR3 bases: TGTGCCAGCAGCACACTAGCGGGAGGAGGCGGGGAGCTGTTTTTT. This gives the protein CASSTLAGGGGELFF. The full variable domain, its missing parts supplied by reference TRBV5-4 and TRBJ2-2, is ETGVTQSPTHLIKTRGQQVTLRCSSQSGHNTVSWYQQALGQGPQFIFQYYREEENGRGNFPPRFSGLQFPNYSSELNVNALELDDSALYLCASSTLAGGGGELFFGEGSRLTVL.

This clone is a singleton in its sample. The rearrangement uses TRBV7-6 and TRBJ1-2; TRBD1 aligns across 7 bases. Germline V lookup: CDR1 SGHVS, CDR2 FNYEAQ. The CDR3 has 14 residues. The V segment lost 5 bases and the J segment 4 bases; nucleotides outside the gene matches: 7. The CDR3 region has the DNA TGTGCCAGCAGCCGCAGGGGGAATGGCTATGGCTACACCTTC. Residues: CASSRRGNGYGYTF.

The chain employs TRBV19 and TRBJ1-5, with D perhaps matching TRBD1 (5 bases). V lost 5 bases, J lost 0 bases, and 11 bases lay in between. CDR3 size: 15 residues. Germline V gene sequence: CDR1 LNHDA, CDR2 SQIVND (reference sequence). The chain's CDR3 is CASSPIDSSNQPQHF. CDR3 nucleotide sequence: TGTGCCAGTAGTCCGATAGACAGTAGCAATCAGCCCCAGCATTTT. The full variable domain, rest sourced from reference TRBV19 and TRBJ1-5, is DGGITQSPKYLFRKEGQNVTLSCEQNLNHDAMYWYRQDPGQGLRLIYYSQIVNDFQKGDIAEGYSVSREKKESFPLTVTSAQKNPTAFYLCASSPIDSSNQPQHFGDGTRLSIL.

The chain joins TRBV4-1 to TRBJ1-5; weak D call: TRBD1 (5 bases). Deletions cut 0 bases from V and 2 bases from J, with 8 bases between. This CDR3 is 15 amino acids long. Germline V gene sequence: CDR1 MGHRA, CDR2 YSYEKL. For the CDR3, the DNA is TGCGCCAGCAGCCAAGATATCAGGGGCAATCAGCCCCAGCATTTT. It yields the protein CASSQDIRGNQPQHF.

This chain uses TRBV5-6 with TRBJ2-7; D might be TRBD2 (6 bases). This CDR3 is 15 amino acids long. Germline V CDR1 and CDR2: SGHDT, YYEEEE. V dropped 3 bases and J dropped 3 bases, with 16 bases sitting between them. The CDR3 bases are TGTGCCAGCAGCTGGAGGGTAAGTGTTGTCTACGAGCAGTACTTC. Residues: CASSWRVSVVYEQYF.

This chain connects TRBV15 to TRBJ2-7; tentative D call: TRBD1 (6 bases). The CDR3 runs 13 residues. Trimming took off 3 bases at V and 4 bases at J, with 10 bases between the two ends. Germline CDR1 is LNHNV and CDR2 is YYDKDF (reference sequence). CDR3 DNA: TGTGCCACCAGCAGGACAGGACCTTACGAGCAGTACTTC. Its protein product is CATSRTGPYEQYF.

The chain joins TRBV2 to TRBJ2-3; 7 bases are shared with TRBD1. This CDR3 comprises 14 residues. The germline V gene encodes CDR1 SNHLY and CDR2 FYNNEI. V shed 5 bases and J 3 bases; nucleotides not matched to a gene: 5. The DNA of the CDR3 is TGTGCCAGCAGTCGACAGGGTGGGACAGATACGCAGTATTTT. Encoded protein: CASSRQGGTDTQYF.

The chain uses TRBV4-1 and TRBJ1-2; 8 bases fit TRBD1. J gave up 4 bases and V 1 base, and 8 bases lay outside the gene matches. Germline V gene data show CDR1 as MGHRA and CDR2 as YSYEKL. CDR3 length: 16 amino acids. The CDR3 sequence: CASSQGAGGISYGYTF. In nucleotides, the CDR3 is TGCGCCAGCAGCCAAGGGGCAGGGGGCATCAGCTATGGCTACACCTTC.

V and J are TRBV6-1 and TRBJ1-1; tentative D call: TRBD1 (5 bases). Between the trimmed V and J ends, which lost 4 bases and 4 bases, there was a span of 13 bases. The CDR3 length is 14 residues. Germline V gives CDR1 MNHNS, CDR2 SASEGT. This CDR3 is CASSGHVQGTEAFF. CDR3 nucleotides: TGTGCCAGCAGTGGCCACGTCCAGGGCACTGAAGCTTTCTTT.

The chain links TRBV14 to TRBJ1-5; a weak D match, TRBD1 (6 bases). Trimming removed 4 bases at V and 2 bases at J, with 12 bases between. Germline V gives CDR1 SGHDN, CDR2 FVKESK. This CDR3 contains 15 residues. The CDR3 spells CASSPTGKGNQPQHF. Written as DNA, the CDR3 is TGTGCCAGCAGCCCAACAGGGAAGGGCAATCAGCCCCAGCATTTT.

The CDR3 reads CASSPGGGANVLTF. The CDR3 nucleotides are TGTGCCAGCAGCCCGGGTGGCGGGGCCAACGTCCTGACTTTC. J is TRBJ2-6 and V is TRBV7-6, with D hard to call. Trimming stripped 5 bases from V and 4 bases from J, with 9 bases between. This CDR3 is 14 amino acids long. The germline V gene has CDR1 SGHVS and CDR2 FNYEAQ.